The TCR beta chain described here comes from a study of T cell responses to AZD1222 COVID-19 vaccine. Study-wide findings and caveats: Sampled repertoires all dated from after the peak T cell response.

The method was immunoSEQ multiplex PCR; TCRdb's version includes in-frame clones alone and lacks a portion of them. The sample contains about 120,000 clones, roughly 89% of which appear only once. The CDR3 totals 15 residues. Germline V CDR1 and CDR2: LNHDA, SQIVND (reference sequence). V gave up 1 base and J gave up 5 bases, with 12 bases separating them. Remarks on this clone: Its antigen is not known.

The TCR comes from an adult who received the AZD1222 COVID-19 vaccine. The chain employs TRBV19 and TRBJ1-5; D ambiguous. This specimen was peripheral blood, taken 28 days after the second AZD1222 dose. CDR3 amino acids: CASSIVGRQDQPQHF. The CDR3 nucleotides read TGTGCCAGTAGTATAGTTGGCAGGCAGGATCAGCCCCAGCATTTT. Full variable domain (remainder filled in from reference TRBV19 and TRBJ1-5): DGGITQSPKYLFRKEGQNVTLSCEQNLNHDAMYWYRQDPGQGLRLIYYSQIVNDFQKGDIAEGYSVSREKKESFPLTVTSAQKNPTAFYLCASSIVGRQDQPQHFGDGTRLSIL.